Listed below are T cell receptor beta chains from one sample, sequenced in a study of blood T cell repertoires in COVID-19. Libraries were prepared by immunoSEQ multiplex PCR; TCRdb keeps only in-frame clonotypes and omits some of them. The table includes 300,000 or so clones, approximately 87% detected once. The sequenced sample was peripheral blood. The receptors stem from a woman aged 40 to 50 who had recovered from COVID-19. The CDR3 runs from the conserved cysteine through the conserved F or W. D genes are given only for firm matches.

v_call: TRBV6-5
d_call: TRBD1
j_call: TRBJ2-2
cdr3_aa: CASSRGQGVTGELFF
cdr3_nt: TGTGCCAGCAGTAGGGGACAGGGTGTCACCGGGGAGCTGTTTTTT

v_call: TRBV9
d_call: TRBD2
j_call: TRBJ2-3
cdr3_aa: CASSVASGGPTDTQYF
cdr3_nt: TGTGCCAGCAGCGTAGCCAGCGGGGGGCCCACAGATACGCAGTATTTT

v_call: TRBV6-2/TRBV6-3
d_call: -
j_call: TRBJ1-6
cdr3_aa: CASSYPQTGSWGSPLHF
cdr3_nt: TGTGCCAGCAGTTACCCACAGACAGGATCGTGGGGTTCACCCCTCCACTTT

v_call: TRBV25-1
d_call: -
j_call: TRBJ1-5
cdr3_aa: CASSELGRPQHF
cdr3_nt: TGTGCCAGCAGTGAATTGGGGCGGCCCCAGCATTTT

v_call: TRBV7-8
d_call: -
j_call: TRBJ1-2
cdr3_aa: CASSGGGRAALNYGYTF
cdr3_nt: TGTGCCAGCAGCGGGGGGGGCAGGGCCGCGCTTAACTATGGCTACACCTTC

v_call: TRBV30
d_call: -
j_call: TRBJ2-5
cdr3_aa: CAWSLPHGETQYF
cdr3_nt: TGTGCCTGGAGCTTACCGCACGGGGAGACCCAGTACTTC

v_call: TRBV19
d_call: -
j_call: TRBJ1-6
cdr3_aa: CASRSLEGEGNSPLHF
cdr3_nt: TGTGCCAGTAGGTCGTTAGAGGGGGAGGGGAATTCACCCCTCCACTTT

v_call: TRBV5-1
d_call: -
j_call: TRBJ2-5
cdr3_aa: CASSLQRLAHQYF
cdr3_nt: TGCGCCAGCAGCTTGCAGAGACTGGCCCACCAGTACTTC

v_call: TRBV6-5
d_call: TRBD1
j_call: TRBJ2-2
cdr3_aa: CASSRDSPATGELFF
cdr3_nt: TGTGCCAGCAGTCGGGACAGCCCGGCCACCGGGGAGCTGTTTTTT

v_call: TRBV9
d_call: TRBD1
j_call: TRBJ2-7
cdr3_aa: CASSVTGQGYEQYF
cdr3_nt: TGTGCCAGCAGCGTAACGGGACAGGGCTACGAGCAGTACTTC

v_call: TRBV5-4
d_call: TRBD1
j_call: TRBJ1-1
cdr3_aa: CASTSGTGGMNTEAFF
cdr3_nt: TGTGCCAGCACCTCCGGGACAGGGGGCATGAACACTGAAGCTTTCTTT

v_call: TRBV6-5
d_call: -
j_call: TRBJ1-2
cdr3_aa: CASSYPLGEGYGYTF
cdr3_nt: TGTGCCAGCAGTTACCCCCTTGGGGAGGGCTATGGCTACACCTTC

v_call: TRBV27
d_call: -
j_call: TRBJ1-2
cdr3_aa: CASSSSRPGVYGYTF
cdr3_nt: TGTGCCAGCAGTTCCAGCAGGCCGGGGGTCTACGGCTACACCTTC

v_call: TRBV11-2
d_call: -
j_call: TRBJ2-6
cdr3_aa: CASSLDRAGANVLTF
cdr3_nt: TGTGCCAGCAGCTTAGACAGGGCTGGGGCCAACGTCCTGACTTTC

v_call: TRBV2
d_call: -
j_call: TRBJ2-2
cdr3_aa: CASILIPGGELFF
cdr3_nt: TGTGCCAGCATTCTTATTCCCGGCGGGGAGCTGTTTTTT

v_call: TRBV7-2
d_call: -
j_call: TRBJ1-3
cdr3_aa: CASSLDRAGNTIYF
cdr3_nt: TGTGCCAGCAGCTTAGACAGGGCTGGAAACACCATATATTTT

v_call: TRBV7-9
d_call: -
j_call: TRBJ1-4
cdr3_aa: CASSPQGKKLFF
cdr3_nt: TGTGCCAGCAGCCCGCAGGGGAAAAAACTGTTTTTT